This T cell receptor beta chain appears in the sequencing data of a study of blood T cell repertoires in COVID-19. Study in general: There were acute and convalescent COVID-19 samples, and they came from the United States, Italy and Spain. The cDNA or gDNA used as material had been derived from T cells, B-cell-depleted T cells, or PBMCs.

Per the authors' pipeline: Reference gene primers were amplified, and this amplification served to estimate nucleated cell counts. Repertoires were generated with immunoSEQ multiplex PCR, while TCRdb's copy carries only in-frame clones and drops some. V, J and clone size reflect that table, while D and trimming were determined from the DNA. The sample includes under 40,000 clones, roughly 80% of them seen just once. Per the germline V gene, CDR1 is SGHTA and CDR2 is FQGNSA. The CDR3 extends over 14 amino acids. V was trimmed by 1 base and J by 6 bases, leaving 11 bases between them. This clonotype was sampled from a woman aged 55-69 years with acute or convalescent COVID-19. The rearrangement uses TRBV7-2 and TRBJ2-3; D possibly corresponds to TRBD2 (6 bases). The sequenced sample consisted of peripheral blood. In DNA form, the CDR3 reads TGTGCCAGCAGCTTAGGTTCGGGGGTGGATACGCAGTATTTT. Translation gives CASSLGSGVDTQYF.